What follows are 9 T cell receptor beta chains derived from one specimen sequenced in a study of tumor and adjacent non-tumor tissue in lung cancer. RNA was extracted from bulk tissue without any cell sorting. More than 3 cm separated this lung sample from the edge of the tumor. TCRbeta libraries were built with three rounds of nested PCR, modified from ARM-PCR. TCRdb itself ran the multiplex PCR reads through MiXCR, one entry per CDR3 protein. Of 90,000 to 120,000 distinct CDR3 sequences in the sample, more than 55% were seen once. The specimen was distant non-tumor lung tissue. The receptors shown here come from a man younger than 45 with non-small cell lung cancer.

In DNA form, the CDR3 reads TGTGCCAGCAGTTTAACGGGGCGGGGCACCGGGGAGCTGTTTTTT. It encodes CASSLTGRGTGELFF. The V gene is TRBV12-3 or TRBV12-4, the J gene TRBJ2-2, with a possible D match to TRBD2 (6 bases). The germline V and J ends were trimmed by 2 bases and 4 bases, with 11 bases remaining between them. The CDR3 runs to 15 residues.

Comment on this clonotype: One junction end does not reproduce the germline sequence, and a read error may be involved. V and J are TRBV29-1 and TRBJ2-3; 9 bases fit TRBD1. The CDR3 sequence is 13 residues long. In germline, CDR1 is SQVTM, CDR2 ANQGSEA. CDR3 loop: CSVGRTGVDMQYF. The DNA for the CDR3 is TGCAGCGTGGGCCGGACAGGGGTCGATATGCAGTATTTT.

Concerning this clonotype: One end of the junction fails to match germline, which may point to a read error. The chain uses TRBV7-9 and TRBJ2-7; 8 positions match TRBD1. The CDR3 is 15 residues long. CDR1 is SEHNR, CDR2 FQNEAQ, per germline (reference sequence). The CDR3, as DNA: TGTGCCAGCATCTTACCCGCGGCAGGGGGCAACGAGCAGTACTTC. Residues: CASILPAAGGNEQYF.

About this clonotype itself: One base away lies a much larger clone, so this may be a sequencing read error. CDR3 coding DNA: TGTGCCAGCAGCTCTGCCGGCTTCCAAGAGACCCAGTACTTC. Amino acid sequence: CASSSAGFQETQYF. This chain connects TRBV5-4 to TRBJ2-5; D not resolved. V lost 3 bases and J 1 base, leaving 10 bases between the germline ends. This CDR3 is built from 14 residues. Germline-derived CDR1 and CDR2 are SGHNT and YYREEE (reference sequence).

Note on this clonotype: One end of the junction varies from germline; a read error may be responsible. The J gene is TRBJ2-5, the V gene TRBV20-1; maybe TRBD2 (5 bases). From germline, CDR1 is DFQATT and CDR2 SNEGSKA (reference sequence). The CDR3 has 15 residues. The CDR3 spells CSASPLAGAGETEYF. The CDR3 region has the DNA TGTAGTGCTAGCCCCCTGGCGGGCGCGGGTGAGACCGAGTACTTC.

V gene TRBV12-3 or TRBV12-4 combines with J gene TRBJ1-2; perhaps TRBD1 as D (5 bases). The CDR3 is made up of 14 amino acids. DNA for the CDR3: TGTGTCAACAGCCCTACCGACAGCTCCTATGGCTACACCTTC. Amino acid sequence: CVNSPTDSSYGYTF.

Remarks on this clonotype: Germline is not matched at one junction end, which may reflect a read error. The chain has TRBV29-1 and TRBJ2-5; 7 bases match TRBD2. In germline, CDR1 is SQVTM, CDR2 ANQGSEA. This CDR3 spans 14 amino acids. CDR3 residues: CSVGGRVYQETQYF. CDR3 sequence (DNA): TGCAGCGTTGGGGGGAGGGTTTACCAGGAGACCCAATACTTC.

In the case of this clonotype: The germline gene is not matched at one end of the junction; a read error may be the cause. The chain carries TRBV11-2 and TRBJ2-1; D possibly matches TRBD1 or TRBD2 (6 bases each). Germline V CDR1 and CDR2: SGHAT, FQNNGV. The CDR3 is 16 residues long. The CDR3 bases are TGTGTCAGCAGCCAGCTCAGGGGACTTGTCTACAATAAGCAGTTCTTC. This translates into CVSSQLRGLVYNKQFF.

As concerns this clonotype: Mismatch with germline at one junction end may stem from a read error. The chain couples TRBV7-8 to TRBJ2-3; the D is unclear. Germline V gives CDR1 SGHVS, CDR2 FQNEAQ. CDR3 length equals 14 residues. This chain's CDR3 is CASSLWSGTETQYF. DNA of the CDR3: TGTGCCAGCAGCTTATGGTCGGGTACAGAAACGCAGTATTTT.